These 16 T cell receptor beta chains originate from one sample sequenced in a study of neurological immune-mediated disorders (dated by TCRdb to between 2018 and 2021). Library preparation employed 5' RACE. The data were produced on an Illumina HiSeq 2500. TCRdb cleaned the public reads at Q25 with fastp, built clones with MiXCR and kept in-frame beta chains. For every CDR3 protein sequence, its rows merge into one entry that carries the most common genes and DNA. A total of 20,000 or so distinct CDR3 sequences appear in this sample, approximately 2.5% of them only once. The ten largest clones take up about 5.5% of the sample. Input material: PBMCs. Every receptor here comes from a woman in her late teens or twenties with multiple sclerosis.

Many counts were recorded for this clonotype. The rearrangement uses TRBV7-2 and TRBJ1-1; a weak D match, TRBD1 (6 bases). CDR1 is SGHTA, CDR2 FQGNSA, per germline. V lost 3 bases and J lost 4, with 9 bases in between. The CDR3 contains 13 residues. The CDR3, as DNA: TGTGCCAGCAGCTTTGGGGGCGTCACTGAAGCTTTCTTT. Translating it yields CASSFGGVTEAFF. The complete variable domain, with remaining parts taken from reference TRBV7-2 and TRBJ1-1, reads GAGVSQSPSNKVTEKGKDVELRCDPISGHTALYWYRQSLGQGLEFLIYFQGNSAPDKSGLPSDRFSAERTGGSVSTLTIQRTQQEDSAVYLCASSFGGVTEAFFGQGTRLTVV.

This clonotype occurred many times. The CDR3 reads CSARGLMGDEQFF. Here the CDR3 DNA reads TGCAGTGCTAGAGGTCTAATGGGGGATGAGCAGTTCTTC. J is TRBJ2-1 and V is TRBV20-1, with D perhaps given as TRBD1 or TRBD2 (5 bases each). Germline CDR1 reads DFQATT; CDR2 reads SNEGSKA (reference sequence). This CDR3 has 13 residues. Trimming left V 1 base short and J 8 bases short, with 12 bases between.

This clonotype showed up many times. The CDR3 region has the DNA TGTGCCAGCAGCCCAGGAGCGGGACTAGCGTTTTACAATGAGCAGTTCTTC. Its protein is CASSPGAGLAFYNEQFF. The V and J genes are TRBV7-2 and TRBJ2-1, with 10 bases lining up with TRBD2. V trimming: 5 bases; J trimming: 4 bases; junction bases outside the gene matches: 11. The CDR3 sequence is 17 residues long. CDR1 and CDR2 from the germline V gene are SGHTA and FQGNSA.

This clonotype showed up many times. The gene calls are TRBV5-1 and TRBJ2-7, with 8 bases lining up with TRBD1. Germline V gene data show CDR1 as SGHRS and CDR2 as YFSETQ. V trimming: 7 bases; J trimming: 0 bases; junction bases outside the gene matches: 6. This CDR3 is 14 amino acids long. CDR3 sequence reads: CASGQGGGSYEQYF. CDR3 bases: TGCGCCAGCGGACAGGGAGGAGGCTCCTACGAGCAGTACTTC.

This clonotype has just a few counts. The chain recombines TRBV15 with TRBJ2-1; the match to TRBD2 covers 11 bases. Trimming took 9 bases from V and 5 from J; bases not matched to a gene: 6. The germline gives CDR1 LNHNV, CDR2 YYDKDF (reference sequence). This CDR3 is 14 amino acids long. The CDR3 reads CATSTSGRNNEQFF. The CDR3 nucleotides are TGTGCCACTTCTACTAGCGGGAGAAACAATGAGCAGTTCTTC. Together with reference TRBV15 and TRBJ2-1, the CDR3 gives the full variable domain: DAMVIQNPRYQVTQFGKPVTLSCSQTLNHNVMYWYQQKSSQAPKLLFHYYDKDFNNEADTPDNFQSRRPNTSFCFLDIRSPGLGDTAMYLCATSTSGRNNEQFFGPGTRLTVL.

This clonotype was counted many times. V is TRBV4-3 and J is TRBJ2-1; D assignment may be TRBD1 or TRBD2 (6 bases each). Between the trimmed V and J ends, which lost 8 bases and 9 bases, there was a span of 11 bases. CDR3 size: 11 residues. Germline V gene lookup returns CDR1 LGHNA and CDR2 YSLEER. CDR3 nucleotides: TGCGCCAGCGGGGGGCTTGGTGAGCAGTTCTTC. This translates into CASGGLGEQFF.

The sample holds many counts of this clonotype. The rearrangement uses TRBV20-1 and TRBJ2-1; 8 bases match TRBD1. J lost 10 bases, V lost 1 base, and 9 bases had no gene match. The length of the CDR3 is 14 residues. Germline V gene sequence: CDR1 DFQATT, CDR2 SNEGSKA (reference sequence). CDR3 residues: CSARGGQAVVEQFF. The CDR3 DNA reads TGCAGTGCTAGAGGGGGACAGGCCGTGGTAGAGCAGTTCTTC.

Ten or more counts support this clonotype. The genes are TRBV4-1 and TRBJ1-1; the D gene is possibly TRBD1 (5 bases). Trimming pared 1 base from V and 2 bases from J, leaving 11 bases between. Germline lookup yields CDR1 MGHRA and CDR2 YSYEKL. The CDR3 has 15 residues. The CDR3 sequence: CASSQGGIFNTEAFF. In DNA, the CDR3 is TGCGCCAGCAGCCAAGGGGGGATATTTAACACTGAAGCTTTCTTT.

The table lists this clonotype with many counts. The chain is built from TRBV20-1 and TRBJ1-1; D unclear. Trimming stripped 5 bases from V and 0 bases from J, with 10 bases between. Looked up from germline, CDR1 is DFQATT and CDR2 is SNEGSKA (reference sequence). This CDR3 contains 13 residues. In nucleotides, the CDR3 is TGCAGTGCTCCGCCCAGTCTGAACACTGAAGCTTTCTTT. Its translation: CSAPPSLNTEAFF.

At least ten counts were recorded for this clonotype. CDR3 region: CASSRDVGLSWAKNIQYF. CDR3 sequence (DNA): TGTGCCAGCAGCCGGGACGTAGGGTTGTCTTGGGCCAAAAACATTCAGTACTTC. This sequence joins TRBV7-9 and TRBJ2-4; D may match TRBD1 or TRBD2 (5 bases each). The CDR3 sequence is 18 residues long. The germline V and J ends were trimmed by 5 bases and 1 base, with 21 bases remaining between them. CDR1 is SEHNR, CDR2 FQNEAQ, per germline (reference sequence).

This clonotype is deemed medium-sized. The chain joins TRBV12-3 or TRBV12-4 to TRBJ1-2; TRBD1 aligns across 10 bases. The CDR3 contains 14 residues. With V trimmed by 3 bases and J by 2 bases, 0 bases remained unmatched. The CDR3 reads CASSLGQGNYGYTF. The CDR3 DNA is TGTGCCAGCAGTTTGGGACAGGGGAACTATGGCTACACCTTC.

This clonotype was counted ten times or more. The rearrangement uses TRBV20-1 and TRBJ2-5; 9 nucleotides agree with TRBD2. V was clipped by 0 bases and J by 2 bases; unmatched bases: 7. Germline lookup yields CDR1 DFQATT and CDR2 SNEGSKA (reference sequence). CDR3 size: 16 residues. CDR3 in DNA: TGCAGTGCTAGAGATTGGCAGCGGGGGGCACAAGAGACCCAGTACTTC. Translating it yields CSARDWQRGAQETQYF.

This clonotype counts as medium-sized. The rearrangement uses TRBV5-6 and TRBJ2-5; the match to TRBD2 covers 10 bases. V was pared by 4 bases and J by 2 bases, with 5 bases of the junction left unmatched. Germline assignment: CDR1 SGHDT and CDR2 YYEEEE. The CDR3 length is 15 residues. CDR3 DNA: TGTGCCAGCAGCGCCGGGACTAGCGTGCAAGAGACCCAGTACTTC. Amino acid sequence: CASSAGTSVQETQYF. The full variable domain, completed using reference TRBV5-6 and TRBJ2-5, is DAGVTQSPTHLIKTRGQQVTLRCSPKSGHDTVSWYQQALGQGPQFIFQYYEEEERQRGNFPDRFSGHQFPNYSSELNVNALLLGDSALYLCASSAGTSVQETQYFGPGTRLLVL.

In its sample, this clonotype was seen many times. The chain uses TRBV27 and TRBJ2-2; D unclear. The CDR3 is 13 amino acids. Germline CDR1 MNHEY, CDR2 SMNVEV (reference sequence). The ends were cut back, 2 bases at V and 6 bases at J, with 7 bases in the middle. The CDR3 DNA is TGTGCCAGCAGTTTAAGGGCGGCCGGGGAGCTGTTTTTT. This encodes CASSLRAAGELFF.

This clonotype was seen many times. This chain links TRBV24-1 with TRBJ2-1; 9 bases map to TRBD1. CDR1 KGHDR and CDR2 SFDVKD come from the germline V gene. The trim removed 6 bases at V and 7 bases at J, leaving 9 bases unmatched. The CDR3 is 15 residues long. This CDR3 reads CATSPGTGWGNEQFF. The CDR3 DNA reads TGTGCCACCAGTCCAGGGACAGGGTGGGGTAATGAGCAGTTCTTC.

In its sample, this clonotype was seen many times. This rearrangement joins TRBV9 to TRBJ2-7; tentative D call: TRBD1 (6 bases). Between the trimmed V and J ends, which lost 4 bases and 1 base, there was a span of 15 bases. Germline CDR1 SGDLS, CDR2 YYNGEE. This CDR3 spans 15 amino acids. This CDR3 is CASSYRTEPSYEQYF. DNA of the CDR3: TGTGCCAGCAGCTACCGGACAGAACCATCCTACGAGCAGTACTTC. The complete variable domain, with remaining parts taken from reference TRBV9 and TRBJ2-7, reads DSGVTQTPKHLITATGQRVTLRCSPRSGDLSVYWYQQSLDQGLQFLIQYYNGEERAKGNILERFSAQQFPDLHSELNLSSLELGDSALYFCASSYRTEPSYEQYFGPGTRLTVT.